In this sample, the clone carrying this T cell receptor (beta chain) turned up a few times. Its cognate antigen is unknown. Template switching supplied a universal primer site; unique molecular identifiers were carried on the cDNA. TCRdb itself ran the 5' RACE reads through MiXCR, one entry per CDR3 protein. The sample holds about 430,000 distinct CDR3 sequences; 15% to 20% are singletons and the top ten take 12%. This CDR3 is 16 amino acids long. J gave up 4 bases and V 5 bases, and 10 bases lay outside the gene matches. Germline assignment: CDR1 PRHDT and CDR2 FYEKMQ (reference sequence). These data come from a study of identical twins. Notes on the study in general: Cord blood beta clonotypes that were abundant carried fewer insertions, and memory repertoires showed no such trend.

The origin of this receptor is a man aged 50-59 years in good health. Input material: naive T cells sorted from blood. This sequence joins TRBV13 and TRBJ2-1, with 8 bases matching TRBD2. The CDR3 nucleotides read TGTGCCAGCAGCGGACTAGCCCCCGGCGGGTACAATGAGCAGTTCTTC. It codes for CASSGLAPGGYNEQFF. Drawing the rest from reference TRBV13 and TRBJ2-1, the complete variable domain is AAGVIQSPRHLIKEKRETATLKCYPIPRHDTVYWYQQGPGQDPQFLISFYEKMQSDKGSIPDRFSAQQFSDYHSELNMSSLELGDSALYFCASSGLAPGGYNEQFFGPGTRLTVL.